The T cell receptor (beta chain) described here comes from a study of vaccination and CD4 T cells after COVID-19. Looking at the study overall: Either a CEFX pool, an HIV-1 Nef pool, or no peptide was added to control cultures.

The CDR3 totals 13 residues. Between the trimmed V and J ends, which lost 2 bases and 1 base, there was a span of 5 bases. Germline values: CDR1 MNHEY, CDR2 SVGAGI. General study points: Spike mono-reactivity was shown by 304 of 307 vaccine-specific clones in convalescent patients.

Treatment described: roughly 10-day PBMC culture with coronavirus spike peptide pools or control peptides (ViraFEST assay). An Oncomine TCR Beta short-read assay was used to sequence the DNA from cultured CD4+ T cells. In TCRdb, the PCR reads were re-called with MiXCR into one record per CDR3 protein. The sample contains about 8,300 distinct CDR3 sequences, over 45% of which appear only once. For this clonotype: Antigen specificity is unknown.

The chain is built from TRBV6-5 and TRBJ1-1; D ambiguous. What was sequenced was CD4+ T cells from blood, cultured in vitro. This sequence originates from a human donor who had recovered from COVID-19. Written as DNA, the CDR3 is TGTGCCAGCAGTTACGGCAGGAACACTGAAGCTTTCTTT. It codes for CASSYGRNTEAFF.